Listed below are T cell receptor beta chains from one sample, sequenced in a study of T cell repertoires in cytomegalovirus infection. TCRdb fed the reads into MiXCR, producing one record per CDR3 protein. The repertoire holds around 740,000 distinct CDR3 sequences, less than 40% seen once, with around 2.6% in the top ten. Input material: PBMCs. The receptors here all came from a human donor in good health (CMV status not recorded). Some clones in this sample may be carry-over from other donors' samples. CDR3s include the opening cysteine and the closing phenylalanine or tryptophan. A D gene is named only where the DNA matches it firmly. Clone size is not always given. Where it is, it says once, few, many or a class for expanded clones.

>TRBJ2-1|.|TRBD2|TRBV7-8|15
CASGVAGGPRYEQFF
TGTGCCAGCGGCGTAGCGGGGGGGCCTAGGTATGAGCAGTTCTTC
>TRBJ1-5|many|TRBD1|TRBV6-5|15
CASSTGQDPNQPQHF
TGTGCCAGCAGTACGGGACAGGACCCCAATCAGCCCCAGCATTTT
>TRBJ2-1|.|.|TRBV7-6|14
CASSYQTRYGEQFF
TGTGCCAGCAGCTACCAGACTAGGTACGGTGAGCAGTTCTTC
>TRBJ1-5|.|TRBD1|TRBV29-1|13
CSVAGGFNQPQHF
TGCAGCGTTGCAGGGGGATTCAATCAGCCCCAGCATTTT
>TRBJ2-3|.|TRBD2|TRBV7-9|15
CASSLRDYGTDTQYF
TGTGCCAGCAGCCTACGGGACTACGGCACAGATACGCAGTATTTT
>TRBJ1-1|many|.|TRBV11-2|13
CASSSGMNTEAFF
TGTGCCAGCAGCTCCGGGATGAACACTGAAGCTTTCTTT
>TRBJ1-1|many|.|TRBV19|13
CASSMFSYTEAFF
TGTGCCAGTAGTATGTTCAGTTACACTGAAGCTTTCTTT
>TRBJ2-3|many|TRBD2|TRBV7-8|16
CASSSQAGGGTDTQYF
TGTGCCAGCAGCTCCCAAGCGGGAGGGGGTACAGATACGCAGTATTTT
>TRBJ1-2|.|.|TRBV27|15
CASSSQGRKDYGYTF
TGTGCCAGCAGTTCCCAGGGGAGGAAGGACTATGGCTACACCTTC
>TRBJ1-1|.|.|TRBV20-1|12
CSASTGVTEAFF
TGCAGTGCTAGCACCGGGGTCACTGAAGCTTTCTTT
>TRBJ2-1|.|.|TRBV2|14
CASSAGQLPPQQFF
TGTGCCAGCAGTGCCGGCCAACTCCCCCCCCAGCAGTTCTTC
>TRBJ2-2|.|TRBD1|TRBV2|15
CASSVTGGNTGELFF
TGTGCCAGCAGTGTAACAGGGGGGAACACCGGGGAGCTGTTTTTT
>TRBJ2-7|few|.|TRBV5-1|16
CASSPRSIGSTYEQYF
TGCGCCAGCAGCCCCAGGTCTATCGGGAGTACCTACGAGCAGTACTTC
>TRBJ1-5|few|.|TRBV27|13
CASSFIVNQPQHF
TGTGCCAGCAGTTTTATAGTCAATCAGCCCCAGCATTTT
>TRBJ1-2|.|TRBD1|TRBV4-1|16
CASSYRRDSLLGGYTF
TGCGCCAGCAGCTACCGAAGGGACAGTCTTCTTGGTGGCTACACCTTC
>TRBJ2-3|.|TRBD2|TRBV4-2|16
CASSQTGLSGADTQYF
TGTGCCAGCAGCCAGACAGGACTTAGCGGGGCAGATACGCAGTATTTT
>TRBJ2-5|.|.|TRBV27|15
CASSPRAGWGETQYF
TGTGCCAGCAGTCCGCGGGCGGGGTGGGGGGAGACCCAGTACTTC
>TRBJ1-2|.|TRBD1|TRBV7-4|15
CASSLGQGSEPGYTF
TGTGCCAGCAGCTTAGGACAGGGGTCAGAGCCCGGCTACACCTTC
>TRBJ1-2|.|.|TRBV19|15
CASSTGPGGSYGYTF
TGTGCCAGTAGTACAGGACCCGGAGGCTCCTATGGCTACACCTTC
>TRBJ1-2|.|.|TRBV11-2|14
CSSSLTGNYYGYTF
TGTTCCAGCAGCTTAACAGGGAACTACTATGGCTACACCTTC
>TRBJ2-7|few|TRBD2|TRBV12-3/TRBV12-4|14
CASTNSGLGYEQYF
TGTGCCAGCACTAATTCGGGACTAGGGTACGAGCAGTACTTC
>TRBJ2-7|few|.|TRBV19|15
CASSPQDVSSYEQYF
TGTGCCAGTAGTCCACAGGACGTTAGCTCCTACGAGCAGTACTTC
>TRBJ1-5|.|.|TRBV12-3/TRBV12-4|13
CASSFRGVSAQHF
TGTGCCAGCAGTTTTCGCGGCGTATCGGCCCAGCATTTT
>TRBJ1-2|.|.|TRBV20-1|12
CSAAFAFYGYTF
TGCAGTGCTGCATTTGCCTTCTATGGCTACACCTTC
>TRBJ2-2|.|.|TRBV28|13
CASMWTPLGELFF
TGTGCCAGCATGTGGACTCCGCTAGGGGAGCTGTTTTTT
>TRBJ2-5|few|TRBD1|TRBV5-6|14
CASSSDRGSETQYF
TGTGCCAGCAGTTCGGACAGGGGGTCAGAGACCCAGTACTTC
>TRBJ2-1|few|.|TRBV11-2|18
CASSSAGSTRDIYNEQFF
TGTGCCAGCAGTTCAGCAGGGTCGACTAGGGACATATACAATGAGCAGTTCTTC
>TRBJ1-4|few|.|TRBV7-9|16
CASSLSAGSTNEKLFF
TGTGCCAGCAGCTTAAGCGCGGGGTCAACTAATGAAAAACTGTTTTTT
>TRBJ2-5|.|.|TRBV6-6|14
CASRKQGSKETQYF
TGTGCCAGCAGAAAACAGGGAAGTAAAGAGACCCAGTACTTC
>TRBJ1-1|.|.|TRBV7-9|14
CASSLDGGSTEAFF
TGTGCCAGCAGCTTAGACGGGGGCAGCACTGAAGCTTTCTTT
>TRBJ1-1|.|.|TRBV6-5|12
CASSYGGMEAFF
TGTGCCAGCAGTTACGGGGGTATGGAAGCTTTCTTT
>TRBJ1-1|many|.|TRBV7-8|11
CASSLNMEAFF
TGTGCCAGCAGCTTAAATATGGAAGCTTTCTTT
>TRBJ1-2|.|.|TRBV7-4|13
CASIPSLGSGYTF
TGTGCCAGCATCCCGTCCCTAGGGTCCGGCTACACCTTC
>TRBJ1-2|many|.|TRBV7-8|15
CASSPTNWGGDGYTF
TGTGCCAGCAGCCCCACCAATTGGGGGGGCGATGGCTACACCTTC
>TRBJ2-5|few|TRBD2|TRBV11-2|18
CASSLEGTSGGAPETQYF
TGTGCCAGCAGCTTAGAGGGGACTAGCGGGGGGGCTCCGGAGACCCAGTACTTC
>TRBJ1-1|many|.|TRBV7-2|14
CASSFAVRNTEAFF
TGTGCCAGCAGCTTTGCGGTCCGCAACACTGAAGCTTTCTTT
>TRBJ1-5|few|.|TRBV7-8|13
CASSFGRGEPQHF
TGTGCCAGCAGCTTCGGGCGTGGGGAGCCCCAGCATTTT
>TRBJ1-2|.|.|TRBV12-3/TRBV12-4|15
CASSLAVQGRKGYTF
TGTGCCAGCAGTTTAGCGGTACAGGGACGGAAGGGCTACACCTTC
>TRBJ1-1|.|.|TRBV7-9|14
CASSLVGGPTEAFF
TGTGCCAGCAGCTTAGTGGGGGGCCCGACTGAAGCTTTCTTT
>TRBJ2-7|many|TRBD1|TRBV27|15
CASSLKGQGSYEQYF
TGTGCCAGCAGTTTAAAGGGACAGGGGAGCTACGAGCAGTACTTC
>TRBJ1-5|few|.|TRBV6-2/TRBV6-3|16
CASSPPRQNPNQPQHF
TGTGCCAGCAGCCCCCCCAGACAGAACCCCAATCAGCCCCAGCATTTT
>TRBJ2-3|.|.|TRBV12-3/TRBV12-4|14
CASSLTWGTDTQYF
TGTGCCAGCAGTTTAACGTGGGGCACAGATACGCAGTATTTT
>TRBJ1-1|many|.|TRBV19|15
CASRDGSSLNTEAFF
TGTGCATCCAGGGACGGATCAAGCTTGAACACTGAAGCTTTCTTT
>TRBJ2-2|.|TRBD2|TRBV11-2|18
CASSLDPGGTSVTGELFF
TGTGCCAGCAGCTTAGACCCAGGAGGGACTAGTGTCACCGGGGAGCTGTTTTTT
>TRBJ1-1|.|TRBD1|TRBV10-3|15
CAIRRQGARNTEAFF
TGTGCCATCAGACGACAGGGGGCGAGGAACACTGAAGCTTTCTTT
>TRBJ2-1|.|TRBD2|TRBV6-5|14
CARSPLAGGGEQFF
TGTGCCCGCAGTCCTTTAGCGGGGGGCGGTGAGCAGTTCTTC
>TRBJ1-5|.|.|TRBV5-6|15
CASSLLGRGQGPQHF
TGTGCCAGCAGCTTGCTCGGAAGAGGGCAGGGGCCCCAGCATTTT
>TRBJ2-5|few|.|TRBV7-2|15
CASSLGSRIQETQYF
TGTGCCAGCAGCTTAGGTTCCAGGATCCAAGAGACCCAGTACTTC
>TRBJ2-7|many|.|TRBV7-2|15
CASSLKGGPTYEQYF
TGTGCCAGCAGCTTAAAAGGAGGCCCGACCTACGAGCAGTACTTC
>TRBJ2-3|.|TRBD2|TRBV2|16
CASTRGLAGGTDTQYF
TGTGCCAGCACCCGGGGACTAGCGGGGGGCACAGATACGCAGTATTTT